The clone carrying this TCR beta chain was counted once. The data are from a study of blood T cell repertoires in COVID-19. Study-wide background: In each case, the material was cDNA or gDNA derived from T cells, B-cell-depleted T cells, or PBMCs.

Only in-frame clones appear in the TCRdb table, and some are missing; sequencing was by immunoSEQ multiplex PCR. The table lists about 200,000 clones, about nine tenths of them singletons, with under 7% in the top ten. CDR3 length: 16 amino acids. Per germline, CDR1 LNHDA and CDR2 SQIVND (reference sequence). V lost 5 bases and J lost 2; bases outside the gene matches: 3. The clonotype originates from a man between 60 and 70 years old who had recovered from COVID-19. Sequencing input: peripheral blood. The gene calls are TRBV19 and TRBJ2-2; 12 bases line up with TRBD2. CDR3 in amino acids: CASSLAGGSNTGELFF. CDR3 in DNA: TGTGCCAGTAGTCTAGCGGGAGGGTCCAACACCGGGGAGCTGTTTTTT.